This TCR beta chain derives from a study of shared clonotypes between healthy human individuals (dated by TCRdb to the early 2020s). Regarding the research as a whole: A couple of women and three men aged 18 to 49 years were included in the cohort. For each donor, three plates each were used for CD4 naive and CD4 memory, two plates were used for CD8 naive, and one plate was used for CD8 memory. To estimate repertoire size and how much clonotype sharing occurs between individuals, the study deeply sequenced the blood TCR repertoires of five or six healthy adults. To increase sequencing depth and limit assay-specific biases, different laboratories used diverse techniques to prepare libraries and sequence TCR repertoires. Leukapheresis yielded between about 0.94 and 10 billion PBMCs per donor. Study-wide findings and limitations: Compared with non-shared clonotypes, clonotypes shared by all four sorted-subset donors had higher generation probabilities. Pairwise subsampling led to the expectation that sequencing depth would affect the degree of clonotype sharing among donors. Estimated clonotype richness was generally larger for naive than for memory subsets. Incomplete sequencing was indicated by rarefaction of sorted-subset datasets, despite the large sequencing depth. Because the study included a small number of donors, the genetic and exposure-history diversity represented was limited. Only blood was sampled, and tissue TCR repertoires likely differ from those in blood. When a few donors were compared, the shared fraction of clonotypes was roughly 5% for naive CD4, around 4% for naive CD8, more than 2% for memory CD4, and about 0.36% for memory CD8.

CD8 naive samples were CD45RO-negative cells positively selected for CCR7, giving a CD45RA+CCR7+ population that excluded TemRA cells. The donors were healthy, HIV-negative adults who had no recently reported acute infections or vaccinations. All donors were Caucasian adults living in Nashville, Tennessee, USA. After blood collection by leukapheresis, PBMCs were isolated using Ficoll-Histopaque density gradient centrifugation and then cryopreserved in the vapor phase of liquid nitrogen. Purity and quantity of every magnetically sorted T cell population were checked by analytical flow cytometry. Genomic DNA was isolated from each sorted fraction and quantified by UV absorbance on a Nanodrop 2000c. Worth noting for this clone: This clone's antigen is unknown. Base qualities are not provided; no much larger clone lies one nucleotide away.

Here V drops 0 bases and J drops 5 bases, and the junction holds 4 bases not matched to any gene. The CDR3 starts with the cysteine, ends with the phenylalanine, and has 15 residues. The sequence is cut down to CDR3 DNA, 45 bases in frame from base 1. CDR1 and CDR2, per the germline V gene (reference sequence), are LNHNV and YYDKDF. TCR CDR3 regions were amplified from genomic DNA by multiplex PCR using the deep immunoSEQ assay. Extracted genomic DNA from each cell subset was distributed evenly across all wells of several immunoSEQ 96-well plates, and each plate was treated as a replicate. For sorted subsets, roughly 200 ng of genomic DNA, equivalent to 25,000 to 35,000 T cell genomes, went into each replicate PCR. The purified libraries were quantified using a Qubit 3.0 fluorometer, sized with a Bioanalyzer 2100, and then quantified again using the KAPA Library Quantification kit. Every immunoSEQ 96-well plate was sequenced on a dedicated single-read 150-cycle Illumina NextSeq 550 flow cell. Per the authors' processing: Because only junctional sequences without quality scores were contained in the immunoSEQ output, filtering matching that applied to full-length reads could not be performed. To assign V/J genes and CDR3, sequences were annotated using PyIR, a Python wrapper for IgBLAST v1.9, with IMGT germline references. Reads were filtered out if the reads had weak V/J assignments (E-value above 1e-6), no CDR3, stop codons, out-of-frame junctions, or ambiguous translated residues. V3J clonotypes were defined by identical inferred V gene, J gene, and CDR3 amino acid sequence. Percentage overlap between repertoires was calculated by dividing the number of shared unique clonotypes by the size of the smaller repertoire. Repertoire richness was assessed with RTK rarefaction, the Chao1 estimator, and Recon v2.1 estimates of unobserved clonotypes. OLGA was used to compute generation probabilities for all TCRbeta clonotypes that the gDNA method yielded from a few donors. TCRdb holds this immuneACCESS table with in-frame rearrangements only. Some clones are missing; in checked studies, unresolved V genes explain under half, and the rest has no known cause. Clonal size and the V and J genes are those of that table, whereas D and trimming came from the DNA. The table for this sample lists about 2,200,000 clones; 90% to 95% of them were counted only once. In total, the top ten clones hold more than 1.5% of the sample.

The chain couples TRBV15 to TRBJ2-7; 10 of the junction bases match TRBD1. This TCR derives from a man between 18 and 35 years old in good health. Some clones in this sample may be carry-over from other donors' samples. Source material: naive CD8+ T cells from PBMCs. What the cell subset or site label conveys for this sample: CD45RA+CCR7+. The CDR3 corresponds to CATSREGTGAHEQYF. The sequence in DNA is TGTGCCACCAGCAGAGAAGGGACAGGGGCCCACGAGCAGTACTTC.